This paragraph covers one T cell receptor beta chain sequence. These data come from a study of T cells in Graves' hyperthyroidism and ophthalmopathy. It was RNA transcripts that yielded the amplified TCR beta CDR3 regions. HTBI primers were employed in a first-round RT-PCR of the TCR CDR3. TCRdb re-analysed the multiplex PCR reads in MiXCR, keeping a single row per CDR3 protein. The table lists approximately 400,000 distinct CDR3 sequences, 15% to 19% of them singletons. V was trimmed by 4 bases and J by 5 bases, leaving 18 bases between them. The CDR3 covers 15 residues. Germline lookup yields CDR1 SGDLS and CDR2 YYNGEE.

The sequencing input was blood. This TCR was recovered from a woman younger than 35 with Graves' hyperthyroidism. The chain has TRBV9 and TRBJ1-2; the D is unclear. CDR3 region: CASSPGDGFGYGYTF. The CDR3 region has the DNA TGTGCCAGCAGCCCTGGTGACGGCTTTGGGTATGGCTACACCTTC.